These 26 T cell receptor beta chains were sequenced from one sample in a study of blood T cell repertoires in COVID-19. Sequencing used immunoSEQ multiplex PCR; TCRdb keeps in-frame clones, though not all of them. The repertoire consists of 200,000 to 300,000 clones, with roughly 86% occurring once and the leading ten covering 5% to 6%. The material sequenced was peripheral blood. The receptors were gathered from a woman aged 80 or over with COVID-19, enrolled during active disease.

This clone was recorded once. J is TRBJ1-4 and V is TRBV30; D is unresolved. The V and J ends lost 5 bases and 3 bases respectively, with 7 bases between them. Germline lookup yields CDR1 GTSNPN and CDR2 SVGIG (reference sequence). The CDR3 contains 12 residues. The CDR3 DNA sequence: TGTGCCTGGGGACCGGCTAATGAAAAACTGTTTTTT. Its protein product is CAWGPANEKLFF.

The chain combines TRBV5-1 with TRBJ1-5; TRBD1 agrees at 7 bases. CDR3 length: 13 amino acids. V was clipped by 0 bases and J by 9 bases; unmatched bases: 3. Germline-derived CDR1 and CDR2 are SGHRS and YFSETQ. The DNA of the CDR3 is TGCGCCAGCAGCTTGGTACAGGGGTGGCCCCAGCATTTT. Protein product: CASSLVQGWPQHF. The full variable domain, completed using reference TRBV5-1 and TRBJ1-5, is KAGVTQTPRYLIKTRGQQVTLSCSPISGHRSVSWYQQTPGQGLQFLFEYFSETQRNKGNFPGRFSGRQFSNSRSEMNVSTLELGDSALYLCASSLVQGWPQHFGDGTRLSIL.

There are a few counts of this clone. The chain couples TRBV6-2 or TRBV6-3 to TRBJ2-7; 7 bases are shared with TRBD2. Germline-derived CDR1 and CDR2 are MNHEY and SVGEGT. V gave up 2 bases and J gave up 3 bases; unmatched junction bases: 4. The length of the CDR3 is 14 residues. CDR3 coding DNA: TGTGCCAGCAGTTACAGGGGAGGGGACTACGAGCAGTACGTC. The encoded protein is CASSYRGGDYEQYV.

This clone was detected once. The rearrangement uses TRBV7-2 and TRBJ2-3; D not resolved. Per the germline V gene, CDR1 is SGHTA and CDR2 is FQGNSA. This CDR3 is built from 15 residues. V lost 1 base and J 0 bases, leaving 8 bases between the germline ends. The chain's CDR3 is CASSLGGFSTDTQYF. The CDR3, as DNA: TGTGCCAGCAGCTTAGGAGGATTTAGCACAGATACGCAGTATTTT.

The rearrangement joins TRBV28 to TRBJ1-3, with 8 positions matching TRBD1. Trimming at V came to 5 bases and at J to 0 bases, leaving 3 bases not matched to a gene. CDR1 MDHEN and CDR2 SYDVKM come from the germline V gene. This CDR3 spans 15 amino acids. Here the CDR3 reads CASSRTGTSGNTIYF. CDR3 bases: TGTGCCAGCAGTCGGACAGGGACCTCTGGAAACACCATATATTTT.

The chain employs TRBV6-5 and TRBJ1-3; the D gene is possibly TRBD1 (5 bases). The germline CDR1 and CDR2 sequences are MNHEY and SVGAGI. The CDR3 is 15 residues long. Trimming left V 8 bases short and J 0 bases short, with 14 bases between. CDR3 amino acids: CASAGFGTSGNTIYF. CDR3 nucleotide sequence: TGTGCCAGCGCGGGGTTTGGGACCTCTGGAAACACCATATATTTT.

The chain has TRBV24-1 and TRBJ1-1; 8 bases fit TRBD1. The CDR3 has 12 amino acids. Looked up from germline, CDR1 is KGHDR and CDR2 is SFDVKD. The V and J ends lost 6 bases and 6 bases, in that order; junction bases with no gene match: 2. In nucleotides, the CDR3 is TGTGCCACCAGTTACAGGGGGTCTGAAGCTTTCTTT. As protein: CATSYRGSEAFF.

The chain recombines TRBV10-1 with TRBJ1-2; D may be TRBD1 (6 bases). The CDR3 spans 14 residues. Germline V gene sequence: CDR1 WNHNN, CDR2 SYGVQD (reference sequence). V was clipped by 5 bases and J by 0 bases, with 10 bases between them. The DNA for the CDR3 is TGCGCCAGCAGTACAGGGACAACTAACTATGGCTACACCTTC. Protein: CASSTGTTNYGYTF.

The V gene is TRBV19, the J gene TRBJ1-2, with D possibly matching TRBD1 (5 bases). CDR1 is LNHDA and CDR2 is SQIVND in the germline V gene (reference sequence). The CDR3 loop spans 14 amino acids. Trimming cost V 1 base and J 8 bases, with 14 bases left between them. CDR3 in amino acids: CASSIGRQGGGYTF. CDR3 nucleotide sequence: TGTGCCAGTAGTATAGGTAGGCAGGGCGGCGGCTACACCTTC.

The rearrangement joins TRBV27 to TRBJ1-6, with D maybe TRBD1 (5 bases). The CDR3 sequence is 15 residues long. V dropped 6 bases and J dropped 10 bases, with 19 bases sitting between them. CDR1 and CDR2 (germline): MNHEY, SMNVEV (reference sequence). CDR3 sequence reads: CASSKDGGRRSPLHF. DNA for the CDR3: TGTGCCAGCAGCAAAGACGGGGGGAGGCGATCACCCCTCCACTTT.

The chain is built from TRBV28 and TRBJ1-2, with D perhaps matching TRBD1 (6 bases). CDR1 and CDR2 (germline): MDHEN, SYDVKM. The CDR3 covers 16 residues. V lost 5 bases and J 8 bases, leaving 24 bases between the germline ends. The CDR3 protein is CASSLGGAGGLGGYTF. CDR3 nucleotides: TGTGCCAGCAGTCTAGGGGGGGCTGGGGGGCTGGGCGGCTACACCTTC.

This chain links TRBV5-1 with TRBJ2-5, with 9 bases fitting TRBD2. This CDR3 contains 14 residues. V lost 1 base and J lost 4; bases outside the gene matches: 2. The germline V gene has CDR1 SGHRS and CDR2 YFSETQ. The CDR3 reads CASSLRAGGETQYF. The CDR3 DNA reads as TGCGCCAGCAGCTTGAGAGCGGGGGGAGAGACCCAGTACTTC.

The genes are TRBV6-1 and TRBJ1-6; D remains unclear. V shed 4 bases and J shed 7 bases, with 17 bases lying between them. The germline V gene has CDR1 MNHNS and CDR2 SASEGT. This CDR3 comprises 16 residues. As DNA, the CDR3 is TGTGCCAGCAGTGGCGGGAGGGAGTCCCCAAATTCACCCCTCCACTTT. This gives the protein CASSGGRESPNSPLHF.

The chain is built from TRBV5-8 and TRBJ2-7, with D perhaps TRBD1 (5 bases). Germline loops: CDR1 SGHTS, CDR2 YDEGEE. The CDR3 covers 12 residues. The CDR3 coding sequence is TGTGTCAGAAACAGTCAGGGCCGCGAGCAGTACTTC. Protein: CVRNSQGREQYF.

The chain recombines TRBV11-2 with TRBJ1-2; a weak D match, TRBD1 (6 bases). The ends were cut back, 2 bases at V and 1 base at J, with 17 bases in the middle. The germline CDR1 and CDR2 sequences are SGHAT and FQNNGV. CDR3 size: 17 residues. The CDR3 spells CASSLLTGRGVNYGYTF. DNA for the CDR3: TGTGCCAGCAGCTTACTGACGGGCAGGGGCGTTAACTATGGCTACACCTTC.

The chain has TRBV6-5 and TRBJ2-7; D uncertain. The CDR3 covers 12 residues. Germline loops: CDR1 MNHEY, CDR2 SVGAGI. V was shortened by 8 bases and J by 1 base, with 9 bases between the two germline ends. DNA of the CDR3: TGTGCCAGCCTTGGCATTTCCTACGAGCAGTACGTC. Protein: CASLGISYEQYV.

This clone was detected only a few times. The chain has TRBV5-8 and TRBJ1-2; a weak D match, TRBD1 (6 bases). The CDR3 consists of 16 residues. V was trimmed by 4 bases and J by 2 bases, leaving 18 bases between them. Germline V gives CDR1 SGHTS, CDR2 YDEGEE. The CDR3 coding sequence is TGTGCCAGCAGCGCCCCTGGGGGCAGGGGCAACTATGGCTACACCTTC. Amino acids: CASSAPGGRGNYGYTF.

Only one count was recorded for this clone. The V and J genes are TRBV2 and TRBJ2-2; the D gene is possibly TRBD1 (7 bases). This CDR3 region has 16 residues. Germline loops: CDR1 SNHLY, CDR2 FYNNEI. With 4 bases removed from V and 4 bases from J, the gap between germline ends came to 16 bases. CDR3 DNA: TGTGCCAGCAGTGTCATCAGGGGGGACATCACCGGGGAGCTGTTTTTT. Translating gives CASSVIRGDITGELFF.

This chain joins TRBV9 and TRBJ2-5, with 7 bases fitting TRBD2. The CDR3 length is 13 residues. With V trimmed by 4 bases and J by 5 bases, 5 bases remained unmatched. CDR1 and CDR2 (germline): SGDLS, YYNGEE. The chain's CDR3 is CASSQLGGETQYF. The CDR3 coding sequence is TGTGCCAGCAGCCAACTGGGAGGGGAGACCCAGTACTTC.

The chain uses TRBV28 and TRBJ2-3, with a possible D match to TRBD2 (6 bases). The length of the CDR3 is 15 residues. Looked up from germline, CDR1 is MDHEN and CDR2 is SYDVKM. Between the trimmed V and J ends, which lost 6 bases and 6 bases, there was a span of 19 bases. The DNA of the CDR3 is TGTGCCAGCAGCCCCGGGACTCCAGTGAGGGATACGCAGTATTTT. Encoded protein: CASSPGTPVRDTQYF.

The V and J genes are TRBV6-2 or TRBV6-3 and TRBJ1-6; D gene unclear. V gave up 5 bases and J gave up 4 bases, with 12 bases separating them. Germline V gene data show CDR1 as MNHEY and CDR2 as SVGEGT. The CDR3 contains 15 residues. This CDR3 reads CASSPPARYNSPLHF. CDR3 DNA: TGTGCCAGCAGTCCCCCCGCGCGGTATAATTCACCCCTCCACTTT.

The rearrangement links TRBV11-2 to TRBJ1-3, with D maybe TRBD1 (6 bases). CDR1 and CDR2 (germline): SGHAT, FQNNGV. The germline V and J ends were trimmed by 0 bases and 4 bases, with 13 bases remaining between them. The CDR3 has 16 amino acids. The CDR3: CASSLEPRGYGNTIYF. The DNA for the CDR3 is TGTGCCAGCAGCTTAGAACCCAGGGGATACGGAAACACCATATATTTT.

The chain is built from TRBV2 and TRBJ2-5, with 10 bases aligning to TRBD1. The trim removed 6 bases at V and 1 base at J, leaving 8 bases unmatched. The germline V gene encodes CDR1 SNHLY and CDR2 FYNNEI. This CDR3 comprises 16 residues. The CDR3 loop is CASRVGDRGSQETQYF. The CDR3 region has the DNA TGTGCCAGCAGGGTGGGGGACAGGGGATCCCAAGAGACCCAGTACTTC.

This chain joins TRBV19 and TRBJ2-3, with a weak D call TRBD2 (6 bases). This CDR3 has 15 residues. Between the trimmed V and J ends, which lost 6 bases and 1 base, there was a span of 14 bases. CDR1 is LNHDA and CDR2 is SQIVND in the germline V gene (reference sequence). The CDR3 here is CASRGLPGGTDTQYF. The CDR3 DNA is TGTGCCAGTAGGGGACTCCCCGGAGGCACAGATACGCAGTATTTT.

The chain recombines TRBV18 with TRBJ2-5; 11 bases fit TRBD2. Germline V CDR1 and CDR2: KGHSH, LQKENI. V was pared by 0 bases and J by 1 base, with 1 base of the junction left unmatched. The CDR3 totals 16 residues. The CDR3 sequence is CASSPPLAGGQETQYF. CDR3 bases: TGTGCCAGCTCACCACCCCTAGCGGGGGGCCAAGAGACCCAGTACTTC.

This rearrangement joins TRBV19 to TRBJ2-3; D unclear. The germline V gene has CDR1 LNHDA and CDR2 SQIVND (reference sequence). CDR3 size: 13 residues. V was shortened by 6 bases and J by 5 bases, with 12 bases between the two germline ends. The CDR3 coding sequence is TGTGCCAGTAGGGAGCCCCTTAGAGATACGCAGTATTTT. Residues: CASREPLRDTQYF.